A single sample gave rise to the 27 T cell receptor beta chains below, sequenced in a study of T cells in Graves' hyperthyroidism and ophthalmopathy (dated by TCRdb to 2018 to 2020). Libraries came from multiplex PCR. The sample was run on an Illumina HiSeq 2000. The TCR beta CDR3 regions were amplified from RNA transcripts. For the first round of RT-PCR on the TCR CDR3, the HTBI primer set was used together with the Qiagen OneStep RT-PCR kit. TCRdb reran the public reads through fastp at Q25 and MiXCR, keeping productive beta chains. Rows with one shared CDR3 protein collapse into an entry with the most common genes and DNA. Counted in this sample were about 400,000 distinct CDR3 sequences; roughly an eighth of them appeared once. The leading ten clones occupy around 28% of the sample. The material sequenced was blood. The receptors stem from a man aged 50 to 60 with Graves' ophthalmopathy.

This clonotype was detected ten times or more. The rearrangement joins TRBV3-1 to TRBJ2-1; TRBD2 might be the D (5 bases). Germline lookup yields CDR1 LGHDT and CDR2 YNNKEL (reference sequence). This CDR3 spans 18 amino acids. V gave up 0 bases and J gave up 11 bases, with 26 bases separating them. Written as DNA, the CDR3 is TGTGCCAGCAGCCAAGATTTCGATGCAGCTTCGGGGTCCGTTAAGCAGTTCTTC. Protein product: CASSQDFDAASGSVKQFF.

The chain couples TRBV20-1 to TRBJ2-2; the match to TRBD2 covers 9 bases. The CDR3 consists of 14 residues. The trim removed 3 bases at V and 5 bases at J, leaving 4 bases unmatched. Germline CDR1 reads DFQATT; CDR2 reads SNEGSKA (reference sequence). The CDR3 nucleotides read TGCAGTGCTAGGGGTAGCGGGAGTACCGGGGAGCTGTTTTTT. Protein product: CSARGSGSTGELFF.

The chain is built from TRBV6-2 or TRBV6-3 and TRBJ2-1, with D perhaps TRBD2 (6 bases). This CDR3 contains 18 residues. Germline CDR1 is MNHEY and CDR2 is SVGEGT. Deletions cut 0 bases from V and 0 bases from J, with 15 bases between. This chain's CDR3 is CASSYSEAGPSSYNEQFF. CDR3 sequence (DNA): TGTGCCAGCAGTTACTCCGAAGCGGGTCCGAGCTCCTACAATGAGCAGTTCTTC.

This clonotype occurred many times. This chain connects TRBV20-1 to TRBJ2-5, with a weak D call TRBD2 (5 bases). Germline loops: CDR1 DFQATT, CDR2 SNEGSKA (reference sequence). The CDR3 extends over 14 amino acids. V was pared by 3 bases and J by 7 bases, with 18 bases between. The CDR3 region has the DNA TGCAGTGCTAGGGGTACGGAGGCAGCTTCGACCCAGTACTTC. This gives the protein CSARGTEAASTQYF.

There are many counts of this clonotype. This rearrangement joins TRBV5-6 to TRBJ2-2, with 10 bases aligning to TRBD2. The CDR3 length is 17 residues. V trimming: 0 bases; J trimming: 4 bases; junction bases outside the gene matches: 6. The germline V gene encodes CDR1 SGHDT and CDR2 YYEEEE. CDR3 protein: CASSLASSGSFTGELFF. The CDR3 DNA follows: TGTGCCAGCAGCTTGGCCTCTAGCGGGAGTTTCACCGGGGAGCTGTTTTTT.

The sample holds many counts of this clonotype. The V call is TRBV2, the J call TRBJ2-5; weak D call: TRBD1 (6 bases). CDR1 is SNHLY, CDR2 FYNNEI, per germline. The length of the CDR3 is 14 residues. V lost 10 bases and J lost 5, with 20 bases in between. CDR3 nucleotides: TGTGCCACCGGACAGCTGATGGATAAGGAGACCCAGTACTTC. Protein sequence: CATGQLMDKETQYF.

This clonotype was found many times. V usage is TRBV2 and J usage is TRBJ2-2, with a weak D call TRBD2 (5 bases). From germline, CDR1 is SNHLY and CDR2 FYNNEI. The germline V and J ends were trimmed by 11 bases and 1 base, with 17 bases remaining between them. CDR3 length: 15 residues. The CDR3 reads CARGSPTGNTGELFF. The CDR3, as DNA: TGTGCCCGAGGGTCCCCAACCGGGAACACCGGGGAGCTGTTTTTT.

This clonotype occurred many times. The J gene is TRBJ2-7, the V gene TRBV12-3 or TRBV12-4; 16 positions match TRBD2. V shed 6 bases and J 4 bases; nucleotides not matched to a gene: 18. The CDR3 length is 20 residues. CDR3 in amino acids: CASSGLLPGLAGGRLYEQYF. The CDR3 region has the DNA TGTGCCAGCAGCGGTTTACTTCCGGGACTAGCGGGAGGGCGTTTATACGAGCAGTACTTC.

On this clonotype: Compared with germline, one end of the junction differs, possibly owing to a read error. V and J are TRBV7-8 and TRBJ2-1, with D possibly being TRBD1 (6 bases). Per germline, CDR1 SGHVS and CDR2 FQNEAQ. The CDR3 is 15 amino acids. In nucleotides, the CDR3 is TGTGCCTGCAGCTTAGACAGGCCTTCCTACAATGAGCAGTTCTTC. As protein: CACSLDRPSYNEQFF.

The chain employs TRBV19 and TRBJ1-2, with D possibly TRBD1 on 5 matching bases. V was shortened by 4 bases and J by 9 bases, with 21 bases between the two germline ends. The CDR3 sequence is 15 residues long. Germline CDR1 LNHDA, CDR2 SQIVND (reference sequence). CDR3 sequence (DNA): TGTGCCAGTAGTAGAAAATCCAGGGTGTTCAGGAGCTACACCTTC. Its translation is CASSRKSRVFRSYTF.

This clonotype was observed at least ten times. The chain employs TRBV13 and TRBJ2-1; 7 bases align to TRBD2. The CDR3 length is 16 residues. J lost 6 bases, V lost 2 bases, and 10 bases had no gene match. Germline V CDR1 and CDR2: PRHDT, FYEKMQ (reference sequence). CDR3 sequence (DNA): TGTGCCAGCAGCTTATCGTTGCGGGAGTTGCCCAATGAGCAGTTCTTC. Its protein is CASSLSLRELPNEQFF. Variable domain in full (rest from reference TRBV13 and TRBJ2-1): AAGVIQSPRHLIKEKRETATLKCYPIPRHDTVYWYQQGPGQDPQFLISFYEKMQSDKGSIPDRFSAQQFSDYHSELNMSSLELGDSALYFCASSLSLRELPNEQFFGPGTRLTVL.

The chain couples TRBV15 to TRBJ2-7; D might be TRBD2 (5 bases). V lost 8 bases and J lost 7, with 21 bases in between. Germline V gene data show CDR1 as LNHNV and CDR2 as YYDKDF (reference sequence). The CDR3 is made up of 14 amino acids. DNA for the CDR3: TGTGCCACCCGACGACCGGGCTCCTCGGGGGAGCAGTACTTC. It is translated as CATRRPGSSGEQYF. Complete variable domain (other parts from reference TRBV15 and TRBJ2-7): DAMVIQNPRYQVTQFGKPVTLSCSQTLNHNVMYWYQQKSSQAPKLLFHYYDKDFNNEADTPDNFQSRRPNTSFCFLDIRSPGLGDTAMYLCATRRPGSSGEQYFGPGTRLTVT.

This clonotype has more than one count but fewer than ten. The V gene is TRBV25-1, the J gene TRBJ2-1; D possibly matches TRBD1 or TRBD2 (5 bases each). Trimming left V 2 bases short and J 10 bases short, with 21 bases between. The CDR3 covers 16 residues. The V gene's germline CDR1 is MGHDK and CDR2 SYGVNS. This CDR3 is CASSETLPRDREEQFF. In DNA, the CDR3 is TGTGCCAGCAGTGAAACCCTCCCCAGGGATCGGGAAGAGCAGTTCTTC. The whole variable domain, filled in from reference TRBV25-1 and TRBJ2-1, reads EADIYQTPRYLVIGTGKKITLECSQTMGHDKMYWYQQDPGMELHLIHYSYGVNSTEKGDLSSESTVSRIRTEHFPLTLESARPSHTSQYLCASSETLPRDREEQFFGPGTRLTVL.

This clonotype was found a few times. V is TRBV4-2 and J is TRBJ2-2, with TRBD1 identical over 9 bases. Trimming cost V 3 bases and J 3 bases; bases outside gene matches: 11. The germline gives CDR1 LGHNA, CDR2 YNFKEQ. The CDR3 contains 18 residues. This CDR3 is CASSHNTGGKSYTGELFF. The CDR3 nucleotides are TGTGCCAGCAGCCACAACACAGGGGGCAAGTCGTACACCGGGGAGCTGTTTTTT.

This clonotype was picked up many times. This rearrangement joins TRBV5-1 to TRBJ1-1; no clear D. The V and J ends lost 2 bases and 4 bases respectively, with 18 bases between them. The CDR3 sequence is 16 residues long. Per the germline V gene, CDR1 is SGHRS and CDR2 is YFSETQ. CDR3 residues: CASSFRQPAMGTEAFF. In DNA form, the CDR3 reads TGCGCCAGCAGCTTCCGACAACCTGCCATGGGCACTGAAGCTTTCTTT.

Ten or more counts support this clonotype. The chain has TRBV20-1 and TRBJ2-7; 9 nucleotides agree with TRBD1. Germline V CDR1 and CDR2: DFQATT, SNEGSKA (reference sequence). Germline trimming cut 0 bases from V and 2 bases from J; bases unmatched to any gene: 5. The CDR3 spans 15 residues. In DNA, the CDR3 is TGCAGTGCTAGAGACCCGGGACAGGGCACCTACGAGCAGTACTTC. This encodes CSARDPGQGTYEQYF.

This chain uses TRBV4-1 with TRBJ2-7, with D maybe TRBD2 (6 bases). This CDR3 comprises 16 residues. Per germline, CDR1 MGHRA and CDR2 YSYEKL. V shed 1 base and J shed 4 bases, with 17 bases lying between them. The CDR3 loop is CASSQGAWGTGYEQYF. The CDR3 region has the DNA TGCGCCAGCAGCCAAGGGGCTTGGGGGACTGGGTACGAGCAGTACTTC.

This clonotype showed up many times. V is TRBV2 and J is TRBJ1-1, with 7 bases that match TRBD1. The CDR3 sequence is 13 residues long. V lost 2 bases to trimming and J lost 9 bases; unmatched junction nucleotides: 6. Germline CDR1 SNHLY, CDR2 FYNNEI. DNA for the CDR3: TGTGCCAGCAGTGAATACGAGGGGGCGAAAGCTTTCTTT. Amino acid sequence: CASSEYEGAKAFF. The variable domain in full, completed from reference TRBV2 and TRBJ1-1, reads EPEVTQTPSHQVTQMGQEVILRCVPISNHLYFYWYRQILGQKVEFLVSFYNNEISEKSEIFDDQFSVERPDGSNFTLKIRSTKLEDSAMYFCASSEYEGAKAFFGQGTRLTVV.

This clonotype was seen many times. The chain joins TRBV11-2 to TRBJ2-5; D tentatively reads TRBD1 or TRBD2 (5 bases each). This CDR3 is 14 amino acids long. CDR1 SGHAT and CDR2 FQNNGV come from the germline V gene. V shed 2 bases and J shed 9 bases, with 16 bases lying between them. The CDR3 region has the DNA TGTGCCAGCAGCTTATTCGGGACGGTCCCCTCCCAGTACTTC. This sequence encodes CASSLFGTVPSQYF.

In this sample, this clonotype turned up many times. The chain uses TRBV7-8 and TRBJ1-5; TRBD1 matches at 7 bases. The trim removed 8 bases at V and 0 bases at J, leaving 10 bases unmatched. Germline V gives CDR1 SGHVS, CDR2 FQNEAQ. This CDR3 has 16 residues. CDR3 bases: TGTGCCAGCCGGGGAGAGGGGGCTTATAGCAATCAGCCCCAGCATTTT. Translated, it gives CASRGEGAYSNQPQHF.

In regard to this clonotype: A much larger clone is a single base away; this may be a read error. This chain links TRBV7-9 with TRBJ2-1; D gene unclear. Trimming cost V 1 base and J 5 bases, with 9 bases left between them. This CDR3 contains 14 residues. Germline CDR1 and CDR2: SEHNR and FQNEAQ (reference sequence). The CDR3 spells CASSLVTPDNEQFF. The DNA for the CDR3 is TGTGCCAGCAGCTTAGTAACCCCAGACAATGAGCAGTTCTTC. Complete variable domain (other parts from reference TRBV7-9 and TRBJ2-1): DTGVSQNPRHKITKRGQNVTFRCDPISEHNRLYWYRQTLGQGPEFLTYFQNEAQLEKSRLLSDRFSAERPKGSFSTLEIQRTEQGDSAMYLCASSLVTPDNEQFFGPGTRLTVL.

This clonotype has a count of ten or more. The chain is built from TRBV3-1 and TRBJ1-3; D is ambiguous. This CDR3 has 14 residues. Trimming removed 0 bases at V and 2 bases at J, with 5 bases between. Germline CDR1 LGHDT, CDR2 YNNKEL (reference sequence). CDR3 residues: CASSQDTPGNTIYF. The CDR3 region has the DNA TGTGCCAGCAGCCAAGACACTCCTGGAAACACCATATATTTT.

This clonotype was recorded many times. V usage is TRBV15 and J usage is TRBJ2-3; the match to TRBD1 covers 11 bases. Germline values: CDR1 LNHNV, CDR2 YYDKDF (reference sequence). This CDR3 is built from 16 residues. Trimming took 7 bases from V and 1 from J; bases not matched to a gene: 7. This CDR3 is CATTGQGERRTDTQYF. The CDR3 bases are TGTGCCACCACGGGACAGGGGGAACGTCGCACAGATACGCAGTATTTT.

This clonotype was detected many times. This chain connects TRBV15 to TRBJ2-7; perhaps TRBD1 as D (6 bases). The CDR3 runs 14 residues. Germline assignment: CDR1 LNHNV and CDR2 YYDKDF (reference sequence). V lost 5 bases and J 2 bases, leaving 13 bases between the germline ends. The CDR3 bases are TGTGCCACCAGCTACCGGGACAACGCCTACGAGCAGTACTTC. Translating gives CATSYRDNAYEQYF.

This clonotype occurred many times. This chain connects TRBV28 to TRBJ2-7; the D gene is possibly TRBD1 (5 bases). Germline assignment: CDR1 MDHEN and CDR2 SYDVKM. The germline V and J ends were trimmed by 4 bases and 1 base, with 11 bases remaining between them. CDR3 size: 14 residues. CDR3 sequence: CASSSAGRSYEQYF. CDR3 DNA sequence: TGTGCCAGCAGTTCGGCAGGGCGTTCCTACGAGCAGTACTTC.

On this clonotype itself: A much larger clone differs from this one at a single base, so this may be a read error. The chain joins TRBV30 to TRBJ2-1, with a weak D call TRBD2 (6 bases). Matching the DNA end better, TRBJ2-7 makes the J call doubtful. From germline, CDR1 is GTSNPN and CDR2 SVGIG (reference sequence). The CDR3 consists of 15 residues. The CDR3 DNA reads as TGTGCCTGGAACTCAATAAGTAGCGGCTTCAATGAGCAGTACTTC. Protein product: CAWNSISSGFNEQYF.

The table lists this clonotype with many counts. The rearrangement links TRBV6-5 to TRBJ1-1; no clear D. This CDR3 contains 13 residues. Germline-derived CDR1 and CDR2 are MNHEY and SVGAGI. The ends were cut back, 0 bases at V and 6 bases at J, with 8 bases in the middle. The CDR3 spells CASSYSGRPEAFF. The CDR3 DNA is TGTGCCAGCAGTTACTCCGGACGGCCTGAAGCTTTCTTT.